This is a list of T cell receptor beta chains from one sample in a study of shared clonotypes between healthy human individuals. Assay: immunoSEQ multiplex PCR; the TCRdb copy retains only in-frame clones and omits some. The sample shows some 790,000 clones, approximately 77% of them seen only once. Sequenced: memory CD4+ T cells sorted from blood. Source of these receptors: a woman under 40 in good health. Each CDR3 is given without its conserved first and last residue. Clone size is stated in some rows and not others, as once, few, many or a class when expanded.

clone_size: -; v_call: TRBV7-6; j_call: TRBJ2-7; cdr3_aa: ASSLSDGGPYEQY
clone_size: -; v_call: TRBV28; j_call: TRBJ2-1; cdr3_aa: ASSLPSGNEQF
clone_size: -; v_call: TRBV5-1; j_call: TRBJ1-3; cdr3_aa: ASSLEGTGNTIY
clone_size: few; v_call: TRBV4-1; j_call: TRBJ1-1; cdr3_aa: ASSRGGGGLTEAF
clone_size: -; v_call: TRBV5-1; j_call: TRBJ2-5; cdr3_aa: ASSFSDGGRETQY
clone_size: -; v_call: TRBV7-2; j_call: TRBJ1-2; cdr3_aa: ASSLLGQINYGYT
clone_size: few; v_call: TRBV28; j_call: TRBJ2-5; cdr3_aa: ASRTGETQY
clone_size: once; v_call: TRBV7-3; j_call: TRBJ2-7; cdr3_aa: ASSLTGLAGKDEQY
clone_size: -; v_call: TRBV4-2; j_call: TRBJ1-1; cdr3_aa: ASSLDRGEAF
clone_size: -; v_call: TRBV18; j_call: TRBJ2-7; cdr3_aa: ASSEGPSYEQY
clone_size: -; v_call: TRBV4-1; j_call: TRBJ2-5; cdr3_aa: ASSQGAGEGEETQY
clone_size: -; v_call: TRBV18; j_call: TRBJ2-1; cdr3_aa: ASSPQGYEQF
clone_size: -; v_call: TRBV6-5; j_call: TRBJ2-7; cdr3_aa: ASKSAGGGHEQY
clone_size: -; v_call: TRBV4-2; j_call: TRBJ2-7; cdr3_aa: ASSHAGRTYEQY
clone_size: -; v_call: TRBV5-1; j_call: TRBJ2-5; cdr3_aa: ASSLWAGTAGGGRETQY
clone_size: once; v_call: TRBV28; j_call: TRBJ2-1; cdr3_aa: ASSTPRVLAQYNEQF
clone_size: -; v_call: TRBV1; j_call: TRBJ1-5; cdr3_aa: TSSQTPTPGGGQPQH
clone_size: few; v_call: TRBV5-1; j_call: TRBJ2-1; cdr3_aa: ASSLDSGTYNEQF
clone_size: -; v_call: TRBV5-5; j_call: TRBJ2-3; cdr3_aa: ASSPWTSSTDTQY
clone_size: -; v_call: TRBV19; j_call: TRBJ2-3; cdr3_aa: ASSLSGTSTDTQY
clone_size: -; v_call: TRBV5-1; j_call: TRBJ2-7; cdr3_aa: ASSRERGPYEQY
clone_size: -; v_call: TRBV18; j_call: TRBJ2-7; cdr3_aa: ASSPPGLAGTYEQY
clone_size: -; v_call: TRBV28; j_call: TRBJ2-7; cdr3_aa: ASSLVGWLTSGGHYEQY
clone_size: -; v_call: TRBV28; j_call: TRBJ2-1; cdr3_aa: ASRNSGTARNEQF
clone_size: -; v_call: TRBV19; j_call: TRBJ2-3; cdr3_aa: ASKRGTSTDTQY
clone_size: few; v_call: TRBV28; j_call: TRBJ2-1; cdr3_aa: ASTGEAYNEQF
clone_size: -; v_call: TRBV5-1; j_call: TRBJ2-6; cdr3_aa: ASSLIGSLSGANVLT
clone_size: -; v_call: TRBV2; j_call: TRBJ2-2; cdr3_aa: ASTKAGANTGELF
clone_size: -; v_call: TRBV6-5; j_call: TRBJ1-2; cdr3_aa: ASRPRGRRGYT
clone_size: -; v_call: TRBV28; j_call: TRBJ2-7; cdr3_aa: ASNSIISPGTGLSSYEQY
clone_size: -; v_call: TRBV10-2; j_call: TRBJ2-7; cdr3_aa: ASSESWGPYEQY
clone_size: -; v_call: TRBV28; j_call: TRBJ1-4; cdr3_aa: ASSFMFGEKLF
clone_size: few; v_call: TRBV28; j_call: TRBJ1-1; cdr3_aa: ASTTGDTEAF
clone_size: -; v_call: TRBV2; j_call: TRBJ2-5; cdr3_aa: ASTQEETQY
clone_size: few; v_call: TRBV5-4; j_call: TRBJ2-1; cdr3_aa: ASSLSGRTSYNEQF
clone_size: many; v_call: TRBV7-8; j_call: TRBJ1-5; cdr3_aa: ASSLGVYPQAYNQPQH
clone_size: -; v_call: TRBV10-3; j_call: TRBJ2-7; cdr3_aa: AISEGQEGPYEQY
clone_size: -; v_call: TRBV19; j_call: TRBJ2-7; cdr3_aa: ASSITYSGTVTYEQY
clone_size: few; v_call: TRBV7-9; j_call: TRBJ2-6; cdr3_aa: ASSSGTSFTTGANVLT
clone_size: -; v_call: TRBV28; j_call: TRBJ2-7; cdr3_aa: ASGTRQY
clone_size: -; v_call: TRBV27; j_call: TRBJ1-1; cdr3_aa: ASSATAGFLMNTEAF
clone_size: -; v_call: TRBV2; j_call: TRBJ2-3; cdr3_aa: ASNRLAGITDTQY
clone_size: -; v_call: TRBV28; j_call: TRBJ2-7; cdr3_aa: ASSLGGQGDYEQY
clone_size: -; v_call: TRBV6-5; j_call: TRBJ1-6; cdr3_aa: ASSTLGQGDSPLH
clone_size: few; v_call: TRBV7-9; j_call: TRBJ2-7; cdr3_aa: ASSLAGGLGEQY
clone_size: -; v_call: TRBV11-3; j_call: TRBJ2-1; cdr3_aa: ASSLEVIRF
clone_size: few; v_call: TRBV4-2; j_call: TRBJ2-1; cdr3_aa: ASSDLSHEQF
clone_size: -; v_call: TRBV7-9; j_call: TRBJ1-4; cdr3_aa: ASSLRGGAANEKLF
clone_size: -; v_call: TRBV11-2; j_call: TRBJ1-1; cdr3_aa: ASSFRTGLMNTEAF
clone_size: -; v_call: TRBV9; j_call: TRBJ2-2; cdr3_aa: ASNPGLAGVGTGELF
clone_size: -; v_call: TRBV1; j_call: TRBJ1-1; cdr3_aa: TSSQVSLSAWGNTEAF